This is a list of T cell receptor beta chains from one sample in a study of T-cell memory formation after mild COVID-19. A single record per CDR3 protein comes from TCRdb applying MiXCR to the 5' RACE reads. The sample holds about 38,000 distinct CDR3 sequences, 11% seen once. The sequencing sample was made of PBMCs or a T cell subset sorted from them (not recorded which). These receptors were obtained from a man aged 18 to 29 who had mild COVID-19 (a few samples of this study predate the infection). Cell type and time point are not known. CDR3s include the opening cysteine and the closing phenylalanine or tryptophan. D genes are given only for firm matches. Clone size is stated in some rows and not others, as once, few, many or a class when expanded.

>TRBV5-4|TRBJ1-1|few|TRBD1
CASSLTGGREAFF
TGTGCCAGCAGCTTGACAGGGGGCCGGGAAGCTTTCTTT
>TRBV5-1|TRBJ2-6|many|-
CASSLLSTWGGANVLTF
TGCGCCAGCAGCTTGCTATCCACCTGGGGGGGGGCCAACGTCCTGACTTTC
>TRBV11-1|TRBJ1-6|many|TRBD1
CASSPWTGTLGSPLHF
TGTGCCAGCAGCCCGTGGACAGGCACGCTTGGCTCACCCCTCCACTTT
>TRBV20-1|TRBJ2-3|many|TRBD2
CSAPRTSGGYTDTQYF
TGCAGTGCTCCCAGGACTAGCGGGGGATACACAGATACGCAGTATTTT
>TRBV4-3|TRBJ1-1|many|-
CASSQDGQLNTEAFF
TGCGCCAGCAGCCAAGATGGGCAGCTGAACACTGAAGCTTTCTTT
>TRBV6-5|TRBJ1-6|many|-
CASSYSEGLFDSPLHF
TGTGCCAGCAGTTACTCGGAGGGCCTCTTCGATTCACCCCTCCACTTT
>TRBV5-1|TRBJ2-1|many|-
CASSLVSGTDEQFF
TGCGCCAGCAGCTTGGTATCAGGGACCGATGAGCAGTTCTTC
>TRBV6-5|TRBJ1-6|many|-
CASSFKVRRNSPLHF
TGTGCCAGCAGTTTTAAGGTCAGAAGGAATTCACCCCTCCACTTT
>TRBV12-3/TRBV12-4|TRBJ2-5|many|TRBD2
CASSSYRLAGTETQYF
TGTGCCAGCAGTTCGTACCGACTAGCGGGGACAGAGACCCAGTACTTC
>TRBV28|TRBJ1-6|many|-
CASSFPGLTNSPLHF
TGTGCCAGCAGTTTTCCGGGACTTACTAATTCACCCCTCCACTTT
>TRBV7-2|TRBJ1-6|many|-
CAGRGVNNSPLHF
TGTGCCGGGAGAGGGGTCAATAATTCACCCCTCCACTTT
>TRBV7-2|TRBJ2-5|many|-
CASSRPEGLPRAQYF
TGTGCCAGCAGCCGTCCCGAAGGACTGCCCCGGGCCCAGTACTTC
>TRBV6-2/TRBV6-3|TRBJ2-1|many|-
CASTPRMRSRAYNEQFF
TGTGCCAGCACACCCCGGATGAGGTCCAGGGCCTACAATGAGCAGTTCTTC
>TRBV7-3|TRBJ2-1|medium-sized|TRBD1
CASSPGTGGYNEQFF
TGTGCCAGCAGCCCCGGGACAGGGGGCTACAATGAGCAGTTCTTC
>TRBV29-1|TRBJ2-7|many|-
CSVETRDHSYEQYF
TGCAGCGTTGAGACCAGGGACCACTCCTACGAGCAGTACTTC
>TRBV3-1|TRBJ2-3|-|TRBD2
CASSQEGLAGSHTDTQYF
TGTGCCAGCAGCCAGGAAGGACTAGCGGGGAGTCACACAGATACGCAGTATTTT
>TRBV24-1|TRBJ2-4|-|-
CATSDSTRSGKNIQYF
TGTGCCACCAGTGACTCGACCCGGTCGGGCAAAAACATTCAGTACTTC
>TRBV7-2|TRBJ2-5|many|-
CASSLDPHQETQYF
TGTGCCAGCAGCTTGGACCCTCACCAAGAGACCCAGTACTTC
>TRBV27|TRBJ1-1|many|-
CASSFSGEGTEAFF
TGTGCCAGCAGTTTTTCAGGGGAAGGGACTGAAGCTTTCTTT
>TRBV27|TRBJ2-3|many|-
CASSLLVEGTQYF
TGTGCCAGCAGTTTACTGGTCGAAGGTACGCAGTATTTT
>TRBV28|TRBJ2-1|many|-
CASSSPEGGGVYEQFF
TGTGCCAGCAGTTCCCCTGAGGGCGGAGGGGTGTATGAGCAGTTCTTC
>TRBV7-9|TRBJ1-1|many|TRBD1
CASSFTEGAEAFF
TGTGCCAGCAGCTTTACCGAGGGGGCGGAAGCTTTCTTT
>TRBV12-3/TRBV12-4|TRBJ2-1|many|TRBD2
CASSLRRGGLGEQFF
TGTGCCAGCAGTTTGCGGCGGGGGGGCCTAGGTGAGCAGTTCTTC
>TRBV20-1|TRBJ2-1|many|TRBD2
CSARDLAGVYNEQFF
TGCAGTGCTAGAGATCTCGCGGGGGTCTACAATGAGCAGTTCTTC
>TRBV7-2|TRBJ2-3|many|-
CASSLYGVTDTQYF
TGTGCCAGCAGCTTGTACGGGGTCACAGATACGCAGTATTTT
>TRBV20-1|TRBJ1-2|-|-
CSAPPSAGRGYTF
TGCAGTGCCCCGCCCTCGGCCGGACGTGGCTACACCTTC
>TRBV29-1|TRBJ2-7|-|-
CSGTTAYEQYF
TGCAGCGGGACTACCGCCTACGAGCAGTACTTC
>TRBV10-3|TRBJ1-5|few|-
CAISVGEFSNQPQHF
TGTGCCATCAGTGTGGGGGAATTTAGCAATCAGCCCCAGCATTTT
>TRBV12-3/TRBV12-4|TRBJ1-1|many|-
CASSLRDGNTEAFF
TGTGCCAGCAGTCTCCGGGACGGGAACACTGAAGCTTTCTTT
>TRBV7-3|TRBJ2-3|many|-
CASSSRVTDTQYF
TGTGCCAGCAGCTCACGGGTCACAGATACGCAGTATTTT
>TRBV7-2|TRBJ2-3|many|-
CASSLAPGHWMSDTQYF
TGTGCCAGCAGCTTGGCCCCGGGACATTGGATGTCCGATACGCAGTATTTT
>TRBV7-2|TRBJ2-1|-|TRBD2
CASSSLAGEQFF
TGTGCCAGCAGCTCTCTAGCGGGGGAGCAGTTCTTC
>TRBV5-1|TRBJ1-3|many|-
CASRLGDGNTIYF
TGCGCCAGCAGGCTGGGCGACGGAAACACCATATATTTT
>TRBV20-1|TRBJ1-5|many|-
CSASPPTGSIQPQHF
TGCAGTGCTAGCCCTCCGACAGGCAGTATACAGCCCCAGCATTTT
>TRBV7-2|TRBJ2-1|many|TRBD1
CASYRGLRQFF
TGTGCCAGCTACAGGGGCTTGAGGCAGTTCTTC
>TRBV2|TRBJ1-1|many|TRBD1
CASSPGTGYEAFF
TGTGCCAGCAGTCCCGGGACAGGGTATGAAGCTTTCTTT
>TRBV6-2/TRBV6-3|TRBJ2-1|many|TRBD2
CASSPGLAAGEQFF
TGTGCCAGCAGTCCCGGACTAGCAGCAGGAGAGCAGTTCTTC